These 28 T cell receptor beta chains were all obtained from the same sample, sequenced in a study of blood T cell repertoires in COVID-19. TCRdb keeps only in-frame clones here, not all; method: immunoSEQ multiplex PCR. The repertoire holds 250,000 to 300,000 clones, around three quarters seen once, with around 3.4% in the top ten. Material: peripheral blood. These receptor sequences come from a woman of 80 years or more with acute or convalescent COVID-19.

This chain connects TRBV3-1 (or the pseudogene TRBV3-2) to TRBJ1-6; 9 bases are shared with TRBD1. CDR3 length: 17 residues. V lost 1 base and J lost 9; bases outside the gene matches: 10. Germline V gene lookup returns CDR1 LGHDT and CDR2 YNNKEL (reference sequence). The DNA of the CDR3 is TGTGCCAGCAGCCAAGCCCTCCCGGGGACAGGGTTTTCACCCCTCCACTTT. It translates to CASSQALPGTGFSPLHF.

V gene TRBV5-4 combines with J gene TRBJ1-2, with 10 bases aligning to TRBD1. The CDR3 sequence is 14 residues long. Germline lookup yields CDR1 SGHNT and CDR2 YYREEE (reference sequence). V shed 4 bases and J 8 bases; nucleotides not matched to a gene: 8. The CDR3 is CASSHRQGAGGYTF. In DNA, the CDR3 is TGTGCCAGCAGCCACCGACAGGGGGCGGGGGGCTACACCTTC. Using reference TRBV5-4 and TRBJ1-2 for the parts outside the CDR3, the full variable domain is ETGVTQSPTHLIKTRGQQVTLRCSSQSGHNTVSWYQQALGQGPQFIFQYYREEENGRGNFPPRFSGLQFPNYSSELNVNALELDDSALYLCASSHRQGAGGYTFGSGTRLTVV.

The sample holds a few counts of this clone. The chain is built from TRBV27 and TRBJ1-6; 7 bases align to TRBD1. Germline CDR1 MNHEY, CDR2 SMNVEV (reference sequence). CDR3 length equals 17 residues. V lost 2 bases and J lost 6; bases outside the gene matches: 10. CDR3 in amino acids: CASSLEPQGQSNSPLHF. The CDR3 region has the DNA TGTGCCAGCAGTTTAGAGCCCCAGGGACAGAGTAATTCACCCCTCCACTTT.

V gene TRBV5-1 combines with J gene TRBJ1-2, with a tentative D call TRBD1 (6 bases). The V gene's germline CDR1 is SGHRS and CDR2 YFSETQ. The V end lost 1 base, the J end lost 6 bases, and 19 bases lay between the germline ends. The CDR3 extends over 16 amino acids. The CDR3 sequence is CASSLYPPQGSNGYTF. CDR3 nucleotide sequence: TGCGCCAGCAGCTTGTATCCTCCACAGGGTTCTAATGGCTACACCTTC.

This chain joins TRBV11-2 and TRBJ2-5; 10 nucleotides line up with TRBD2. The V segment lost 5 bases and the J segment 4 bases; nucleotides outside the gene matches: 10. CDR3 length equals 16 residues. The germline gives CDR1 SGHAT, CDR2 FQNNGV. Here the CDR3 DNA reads TGTGCCAGCAGCCACTGGTCTAGCGGGGGACGAGAGACCCAGTACTTC. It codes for CASSHWSSGGRETQYF.

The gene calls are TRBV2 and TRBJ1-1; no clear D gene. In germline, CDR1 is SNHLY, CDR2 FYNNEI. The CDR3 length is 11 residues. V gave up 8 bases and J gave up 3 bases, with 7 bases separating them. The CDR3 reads CASGLDTEAFF. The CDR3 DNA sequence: TGTGCCAGCGGTCTAGACACTGAAGCTTTCTTT.

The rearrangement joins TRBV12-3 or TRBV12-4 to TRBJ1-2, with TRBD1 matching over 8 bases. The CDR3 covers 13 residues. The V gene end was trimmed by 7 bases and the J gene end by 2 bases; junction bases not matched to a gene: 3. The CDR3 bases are TGTGCCAGCACCAGACAGGGGAACTATGGCTACACCTTC. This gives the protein CASTRQGNYGYTF.

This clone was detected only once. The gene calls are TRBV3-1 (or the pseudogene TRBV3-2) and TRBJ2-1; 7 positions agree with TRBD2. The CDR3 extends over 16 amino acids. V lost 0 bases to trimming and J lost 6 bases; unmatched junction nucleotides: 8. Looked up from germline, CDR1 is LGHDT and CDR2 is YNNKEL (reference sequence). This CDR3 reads CASSQDPGTKVNEQFF. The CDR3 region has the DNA TGTGCCAGCAGCCAAGACCCCGGGACTAAGGTCAATGAGCAGTTCTTC.

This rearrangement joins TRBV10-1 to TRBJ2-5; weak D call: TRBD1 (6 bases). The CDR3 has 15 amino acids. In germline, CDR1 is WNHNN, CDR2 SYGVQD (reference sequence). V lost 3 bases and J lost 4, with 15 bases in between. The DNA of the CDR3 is TGCGCCAGCAGTGAAGGGGTCTTGACAGGAGAGACCCAGTACTTC. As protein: CASSEGVLTGETQYF.

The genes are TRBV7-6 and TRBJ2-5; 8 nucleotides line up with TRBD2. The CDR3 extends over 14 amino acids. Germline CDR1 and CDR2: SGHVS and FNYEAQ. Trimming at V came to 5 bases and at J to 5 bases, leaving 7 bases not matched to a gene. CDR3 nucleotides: TGTGCCAGCAGCAAAACTACTAGCGGCGAGACCCAGTACTTC. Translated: CASSKTTSGETQYF.

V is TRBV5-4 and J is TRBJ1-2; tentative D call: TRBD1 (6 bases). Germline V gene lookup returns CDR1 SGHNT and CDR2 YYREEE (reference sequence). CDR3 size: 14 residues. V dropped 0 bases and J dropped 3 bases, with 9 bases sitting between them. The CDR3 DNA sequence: TGTGCCAGCAGCTTGGACAGGGCAGACTATGGCTACACCTTC. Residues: CASSLDRADYGYTF.

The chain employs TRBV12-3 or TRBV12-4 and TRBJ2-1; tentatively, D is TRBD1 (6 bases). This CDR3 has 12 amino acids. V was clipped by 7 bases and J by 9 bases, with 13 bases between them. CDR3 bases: TGTGCCAGCATGGGGACCAGGGGTGAGCAGTTCTTC. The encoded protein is CASMGTRGEQFF.

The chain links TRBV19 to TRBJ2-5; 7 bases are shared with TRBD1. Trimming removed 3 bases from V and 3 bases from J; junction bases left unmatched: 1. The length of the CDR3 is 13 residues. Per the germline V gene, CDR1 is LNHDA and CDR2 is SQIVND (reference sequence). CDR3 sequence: CASSIGQEETQYF. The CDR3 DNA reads TGTGCCAGTAGTATTGGACAGGAAGAGACCCAGTACTTC.

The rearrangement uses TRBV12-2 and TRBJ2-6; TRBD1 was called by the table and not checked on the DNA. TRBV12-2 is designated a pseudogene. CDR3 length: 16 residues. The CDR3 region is CASRLDRGFGANVLTF. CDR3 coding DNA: TGTGCAAGTCGCTTAGACAGGGGCTTTGGGGCCAACGTCCTGACTTTC.

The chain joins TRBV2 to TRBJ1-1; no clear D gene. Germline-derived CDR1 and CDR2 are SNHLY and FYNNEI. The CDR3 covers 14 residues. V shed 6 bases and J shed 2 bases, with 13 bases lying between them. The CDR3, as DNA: TGTGCCAGCAGCATTGGTAGAATTAACACTGAAGCTTTCTTT. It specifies CASSIGRINTEAFF.

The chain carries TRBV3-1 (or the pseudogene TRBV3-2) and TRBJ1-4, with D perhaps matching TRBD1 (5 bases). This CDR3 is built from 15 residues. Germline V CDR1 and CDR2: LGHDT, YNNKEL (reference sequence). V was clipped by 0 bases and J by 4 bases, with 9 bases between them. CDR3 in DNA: TGTGCCAGCAGCCAAGATCTGGGGGGTAATGAAAAACTGTTTTTT. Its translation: CASSQDLGGNEKLFF.

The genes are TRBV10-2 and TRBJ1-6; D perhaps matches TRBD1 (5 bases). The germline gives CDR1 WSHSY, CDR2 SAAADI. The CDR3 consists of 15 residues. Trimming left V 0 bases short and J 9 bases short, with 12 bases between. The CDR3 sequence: CASSESIGVGSPLHF. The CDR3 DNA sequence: TGCGCCAGCAGTGAGTCGATAGGGGTAGGTTCACCCCTCCACTTT.

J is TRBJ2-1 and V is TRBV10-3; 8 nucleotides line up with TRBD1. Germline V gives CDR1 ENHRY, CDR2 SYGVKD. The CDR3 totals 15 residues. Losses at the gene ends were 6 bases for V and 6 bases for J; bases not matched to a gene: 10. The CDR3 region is CAISQGQAIFNEQFF. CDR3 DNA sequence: TGTGCCATCAGCCAGGGACAGGCCATCTTCAATGAGCAGTTCTTC.

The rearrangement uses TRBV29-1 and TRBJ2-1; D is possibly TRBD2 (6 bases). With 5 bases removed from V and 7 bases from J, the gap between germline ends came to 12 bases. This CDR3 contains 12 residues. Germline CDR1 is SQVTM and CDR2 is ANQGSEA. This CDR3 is CSVLRLGNEQFF. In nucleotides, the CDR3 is TGCAGCGTTCTTAGACTAGGGAATGAGCAGTTCTTC.

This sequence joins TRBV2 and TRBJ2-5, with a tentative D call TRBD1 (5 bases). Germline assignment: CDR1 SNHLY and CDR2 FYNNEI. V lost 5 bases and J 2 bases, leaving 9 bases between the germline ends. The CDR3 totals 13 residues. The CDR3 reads CASSIRQQETQYF. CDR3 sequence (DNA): TGTGCCAGCAGTATTAGACAGCAAGAGACCCAGTACTTC.

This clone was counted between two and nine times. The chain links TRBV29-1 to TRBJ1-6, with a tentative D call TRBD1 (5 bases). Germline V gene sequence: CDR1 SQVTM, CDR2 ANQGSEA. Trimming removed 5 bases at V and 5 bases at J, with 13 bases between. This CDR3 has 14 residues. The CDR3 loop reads CSVSTGGHNSPLHF. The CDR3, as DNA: TGCAGCGTTAGTACCGGGGGACATAATTCACCCCTCCACTTT.

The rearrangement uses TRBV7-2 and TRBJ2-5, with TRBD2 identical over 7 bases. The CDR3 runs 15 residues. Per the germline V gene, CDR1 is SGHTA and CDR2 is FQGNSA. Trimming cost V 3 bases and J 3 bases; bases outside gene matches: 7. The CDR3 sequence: CASSFGGSFEETQYF. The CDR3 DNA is TGTGCCAGCAGCTTCGGCGGGAGCTTCGAAGAGACCCAGTACTTC.

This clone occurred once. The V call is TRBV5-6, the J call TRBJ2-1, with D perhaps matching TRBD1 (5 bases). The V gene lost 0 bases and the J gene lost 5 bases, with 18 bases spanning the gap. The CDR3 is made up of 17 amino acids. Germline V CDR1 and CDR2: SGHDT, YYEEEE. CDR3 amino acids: CASSLAVGQPPNNEQFF. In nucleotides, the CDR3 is TGTGCCAGCAGCTTGGCCGTGGGGCAACCCCCGAACAATGAGCAGTTCTTC. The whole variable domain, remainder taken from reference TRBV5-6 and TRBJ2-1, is DAGVTQSPTHLIKTRGQQVTLRCSPKSGHDTVSWYQQALGQGPQFIFQYYEEEERQRGNFPDRFSGHQFPNYSSELNVNALLLGDSALYLCASSLAVGQPPNNEQFFGPGTRLTVL.

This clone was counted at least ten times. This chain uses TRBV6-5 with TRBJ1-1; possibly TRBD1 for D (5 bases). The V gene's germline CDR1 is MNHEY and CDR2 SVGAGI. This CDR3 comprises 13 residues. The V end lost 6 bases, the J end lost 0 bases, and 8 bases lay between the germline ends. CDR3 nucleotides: TGTGCCAGCAGCTGGGGGGTGAACACTGAAGCTTTCTTT. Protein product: CASSWGVNTEAFF.

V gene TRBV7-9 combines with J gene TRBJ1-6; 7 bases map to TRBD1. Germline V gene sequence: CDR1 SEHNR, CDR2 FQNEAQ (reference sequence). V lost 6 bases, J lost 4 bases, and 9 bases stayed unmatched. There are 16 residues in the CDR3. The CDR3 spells CASREGGTEYNSPLHF. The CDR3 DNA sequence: TGTGCCAGCAGAGAGGGCGGGACAGAGTATAATTCACCCCTCCACTTT. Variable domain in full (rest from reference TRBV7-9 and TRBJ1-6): DTGVSQNPRHKITKRGQNVTFRCDPISEHNRLYWYRQTLGQGPEFLTYFQNEAQLEKSRLLSDRFSAERPKGSFSTLEIQRTEQGDSAMYLCASREGGTEYNSPLHFGNGTRLTVT.

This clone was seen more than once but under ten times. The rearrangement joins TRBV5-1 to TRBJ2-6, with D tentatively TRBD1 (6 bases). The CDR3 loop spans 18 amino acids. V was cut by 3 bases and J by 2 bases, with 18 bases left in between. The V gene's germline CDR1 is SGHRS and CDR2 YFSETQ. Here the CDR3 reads CASSYYLAQGTGANVLTF. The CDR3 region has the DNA TGCGCCAGCAGCTATTACCTCGCACAGGGTACTGGGGCCAACGTCCTGACTTTC.

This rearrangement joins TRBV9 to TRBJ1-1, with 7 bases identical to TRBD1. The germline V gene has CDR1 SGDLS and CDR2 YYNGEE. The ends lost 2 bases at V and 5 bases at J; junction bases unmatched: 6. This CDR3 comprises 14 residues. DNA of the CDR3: TGTGCCAGCAGCGTCCGGGACAGAGTTACTGAAGCTTTCTTT. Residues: CASSVRDRVTEAFF.

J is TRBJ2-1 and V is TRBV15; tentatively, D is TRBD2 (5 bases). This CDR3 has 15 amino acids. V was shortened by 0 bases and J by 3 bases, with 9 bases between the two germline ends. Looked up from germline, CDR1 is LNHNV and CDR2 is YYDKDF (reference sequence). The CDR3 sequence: CATSREGANYNEQFF. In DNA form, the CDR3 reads TGTGCCACCAGCAGAGAGGGAGCTAACTACAATGAGCAGTTCTTC.